This entry lists 15 T cell receptor beta chains sequenced from one sample in a study of blood T cell repertoires in COVID-19 (dated by TCRdb to 2018 to 2021). Libraries came from the immunoSEQ multiplex PCR assay. What TCRdb holds here is the immuneACCESS table cut down to in-frame rearrangements. Part of the clones is not present; checked against another copy, under half of the missing clones reflect an unresolved V gene, and the others are unexplained. The sample has about 330,000 clones on record, more than 75% of them singletons. The ten largest account for roughly 1% of the sample. The sequenced sample was PBMCs or T cells enriched from blood (not recorded which). All receptors come from a woman aged 30 to 39 who had recovered from COVID-19.

The rearrangement links TRBV5-6 to TRBJ1-2, with D maybe TRBD1 (6 bases). V gave up 2 bases and J gave up 7 bases, with 12 bases separating them. From germline, CDR1 is SGHDT and CDR2 YYEEEE. This CDR3 region has 13 residues. The CDR3 loop reads CASSFGGSGGYTF. CDR3 coding DNA: TGTGCCAGCAGCTTTGGGGGCTCAGGTGGCTACACCTTC.

V and J are TRBV5-1 and TRBJ2-1; TRBD1 matches at 11 bases. V lost 7 bases to trimming and J lost 7 bases; unmatched junction nucleotides: 7. The germline gives CDR1 SGHRS, CDR2 YFSETQ. This CDR3 has 14 amino acids. CDR3 bases: TGCGCCAGCGTCCGGGACAGGGGGAAAAATGAGCAGTTCTTC. Protein product: CASVRDRGKNEQFF.

V gene TRBV24-1 combines with J gene TRBJ1-2; D is ambiguous. Germline-derived CDR1 and CDR2 are KGHDR and SFDVKD. V was pared by 6 bases and J by 8 bases, with 15 bases between. There are 13 residues in the CDR3. CDR3 DNA: TGTGCCACCAGTTTGGCCGATTACCGAGGCTACACCTTC. It translates to CATSLADYRGYTF.

This clone was observed once. The chain employs TRBV5-1 and TRBJ1-4; D unresolved. There are 16 residues in the CDR3. Deletions cut 0 bases from V and 0 bases from J, with 9 bases between. The germline CDR1 and CDR2 sequences are SGHRS and YFSETQ. DNA of the CDR3: TGCGCCAGCAGCTTGGATGGGCGGGCAACTAATGAAAAACTGTTTTTT. It translates to CASSLDGRATNEKLFF.

The V gene is TRBV2, the J gene TRBJ2-5; TRBD1 might be the D (6 bases). Per the germline V gene, CDR1 is SNHLY and CDR2 is FYNNEI. This CDR3 is 13 amino acids long. Trimming pared 1 base from V and 5 bases from J, leaving 8 bases between. The CDR3 DNA reads TGTGCCAGCAGTGAAGGGGGGCTGGAGACCCAGTACTTC. Encoded protein: CASSEGGLETQYF. The full variable domain, completed using reference TRBV2 and TRBJ2-5, is EPEVTQTPSHQVTQMGQEVILRCVPISNHLYFYWYRQILGQKVEFLVSFYNNEISEKSEIFDDQFSVERPDGSNFTLKIRSTKLEDSAMYFCASSEGGLETQYFGPGTRLLVL.

This clone was recorded a few times. This chain joins TRBV28 and TRBJ1-1; D ambiguous. V gave up 7 bases and J gave up 1 base, with 10 bases separating them. The CDR3 loop spans 13 amino acids. Per germline, CDR1 MDHEN and CDR2 SYDVKM. In nucleotides, the CDR3 is TGTGCCAGCACTCTTTGGGCGAACACTGAAGCTTTCTTT. Its translation: CASTLWANTEAFF.

The genes are TRBV6-5 and TRBJ2-2, with 7 nucleotides matching TRBD1. Germline trimming cut 6 bases from V and 5 bases from J; bases unmatched to any gene: 9. This CDR3 is 15 amino acids long. Germline values: CDR1 MNHEY, CDR2 SVGAGI. The CDR3 loop reads CASRTGVSWTGELFF. DNA for the CDR3: TGTGCCAGCAGAACAGGGGTTTCGTGGACCGGGGAGCTGTTTTTT.

The chain's CDR3 is CSVHTGQGAKNYGYTF. DNA for the CDR3: TGCAGCGTTCACACGGGACAGGGGGCGAAAAACTATGGCTACACCTTC. The chain has TRBV29-1 and TRBJ1-2, with 12 bases aligning to TRBD1. CDR1 and CDR2 from the germline V gene are SQVTM and ANQGSEA. This CDR3 region has 16 residues. The V and J ends lost 5 bases and 2 bases, in that order; junction bases with no gene match: 9.

This clone was observed once. The J gene is TRBJ1-3, the V gene TRBV9, with TRBD1 matching over 7 bases. In germline, CDR1 is SGDLS, CDR2 YYNGEE. The J segment lost 0 bases and the V segment lost 4 bases, leaving 10 bases of the junction unmatched. This CDR3 spans 17 amino acids. The CDR3 region is CASSPGTEFYSGNTIYF. In nucleotides, the CDR3 is TGTGCCAGCAGCCCTGGGACAGAATTTTACTCTGGAAACACCATATATTTT.

The chain carries TRBV28 and TRBJ1-5, with 7 bases matching TRBD1. Looked up from germline, CDR1 is MDHEN and CDR2 is SYDVKM. V dropped 5 bases and J dropped 0; count of bases not matched to a gene: 10. The CDR3 loop spans 17 amino acids. CDR3 loop: CASSPPGQSYSNQPQHF. DNA of the CDR3: TGTGCCAGCAGTCCTCCGGGACAGTCATATAGCAATCAGCCCCAGCATTTT.

This clone came up once. The genes are TRBV28 and TRBJ2-7; D possibly corresponds to TRBD2 (6 bases). The CDR3 has 15 amino acids. V dropped 7 bases and J dropped 1 base, with 17 bases sitting between them. Per germline, CDR1 MDHEN and CDR2 SYDVKM. The CDR3 DNA follows: TGTGCCAGCATGGGTTTGGGGGACTGGTCCTACGAGCAGTACTTC. This gives the protein CASMGLGDWSYEQYF.

The chain carries TRBV7-9 and TRBJ2-2; the match to TRBD2 covers 9 bases. The CDR3 covers 14 residues. Germline-derived CDR1 and CDR2 are SEHNR and FQNEAQ (reference sequence). Losses at the gene ends were 5 bases for V and 5 bases for J; bases not matched to a gene: 3. This chain's CDR3 is CASSPGLATGELFF. The CDR3 region has the DNA TGTGCCAGCAGCCCGGGACTAGCAACCGGGGAGCTGTTTTTT.

The rearrangement links TRBV4-2 to TRBJ1-1, with 10 nucleotides matching TRBD1. There are 15 residues in the CDR3. Per the germline V gene, CDR1 is LGHNA and CDR2 is YNFKEQ. V dropped 4 bases and J dropped 4; count of bases not matched to a gene: 6. For the CDR3, the DNA is TGTGCCAGCAGCCTAGGGACAGGGGAAGTCACTGAAGCTTTCTTT. Residues: CASSLGTGEVTEAFF.

The CDR3 nucleotides are TGTGCCACCAGCAGAGAGCGGGGGGCCTCAGACAATGAGCAGTTCTTC. Its translation: CATSRERGASDNEQFF. The chain combines TRBV15 with TRBJ2-1, with 8 bases matching TRBD2. The V segment lost 0 bases and the J segment 5 bases; nucleotides outside the gene matches: 6. This CDR3 has 16 residues. The germline V gene encodes CDR1 LNHNV and CDR2 YYDKDF (reference sequence).

This clone was observed a handful of times. This chain joins TRBV4-1 and TRBJ2-1; D uncertain. This CDR3 region has 15 residues. Deletions cut 4 bases from V and 4 bases from J, with 14 bases between. The germline gives CDR1 MGHRA, CDR2 YSYEKL. The CDR3 reads CASSPGMGRYNEQFF. CDR3 coding DNA: TGCGCCAGCAGCCCCGGCATGGGCCGATACAATGAGCAGTTCTTC.